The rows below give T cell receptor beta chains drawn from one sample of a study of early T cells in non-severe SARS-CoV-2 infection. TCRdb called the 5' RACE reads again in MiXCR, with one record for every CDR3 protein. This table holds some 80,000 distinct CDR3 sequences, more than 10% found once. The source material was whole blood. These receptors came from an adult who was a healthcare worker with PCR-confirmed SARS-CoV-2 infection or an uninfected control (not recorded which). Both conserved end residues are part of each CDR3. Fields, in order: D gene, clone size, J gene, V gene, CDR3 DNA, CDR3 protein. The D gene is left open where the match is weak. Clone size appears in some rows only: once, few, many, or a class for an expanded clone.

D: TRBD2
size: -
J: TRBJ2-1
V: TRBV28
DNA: TGTGCCAGCACCCTTCAAGGCGGGGGGAATGAGCAGTTCTTC
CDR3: CASTLQGGGNEQFF

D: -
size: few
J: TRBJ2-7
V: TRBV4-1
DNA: TGCGCCAGCAGCCAATTGGGAAAACTAGAAGGGGGCTACGAGCAGTACTTC
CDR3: CASSQLGKLEGGYEQYF

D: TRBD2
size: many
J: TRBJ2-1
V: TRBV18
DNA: TGTGCCAGCTCACCACCGGGGCGAGCGGGACCCTTTTACAATGAGCAGTTCTTC
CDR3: CASSPPGRAGPFYNEQFF

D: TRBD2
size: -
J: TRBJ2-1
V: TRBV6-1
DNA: TGTGCCAGCAGTCGCCGTCTTGGGGAGGGCCTCAATGAGCAGTTCTTC
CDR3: CASSRRLGEGLNEQFF

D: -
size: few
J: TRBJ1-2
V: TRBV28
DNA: TGTGCCAGCACCACCCCGGGACCGTTCTATGGCTACACCTTC
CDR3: CASTTPGPFYGYTF

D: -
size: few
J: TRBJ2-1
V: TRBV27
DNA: TGTGCCAGCAGTCCCCGAAGGGGCCGTAAGCAGTTCTTC
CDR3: CASSPRRGRKQFF

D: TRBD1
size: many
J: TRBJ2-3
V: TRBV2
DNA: TGTGCCAGCAGTCAACGGACAGGGGGCACAGATACGCAGTATTTT
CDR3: CASSQRTGGTDTQYF

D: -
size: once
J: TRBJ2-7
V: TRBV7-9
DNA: TGTGCCAGCAGCTCCATAGGGGACGAGCAGTACTTC
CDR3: CASSSIGDEQYF

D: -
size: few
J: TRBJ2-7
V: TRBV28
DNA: TGTGCCAGCAGTTTGTCCGTCAACCCTTACGAGCAGTACTTC
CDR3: CASSLSVNPYEQYF

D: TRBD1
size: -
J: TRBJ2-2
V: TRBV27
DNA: TGTGCCAGCCGCGCGACAGGGGCGAACACCGGGGAGCTGTTTTTT
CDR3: CASRATGANTGELFF

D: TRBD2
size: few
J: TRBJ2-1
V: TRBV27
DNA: TGTGCCAGCAAGACTAGCGGGAGATCCGATGAGCAGTTCTTC
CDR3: CASKTSGRSDEQFF

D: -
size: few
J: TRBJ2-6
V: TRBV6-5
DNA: TGTGCCAGCAGTTATGGGAACTCTGGGGCCAACGTCCTGACTTTC
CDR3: CASSYGNSGANVLTF

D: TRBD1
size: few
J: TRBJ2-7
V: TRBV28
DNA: TGTGCCAGCAGACCTCCGGGACAGTTGCTCGTGGAGTACTTC
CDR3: CASRPPGQLLVEYF

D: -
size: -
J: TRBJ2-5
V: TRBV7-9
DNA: TGTGCCAGCAGCTCCCCCGGGGGATCCGAGACCCAGTACTTC
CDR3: CASSSPGGSETQYF

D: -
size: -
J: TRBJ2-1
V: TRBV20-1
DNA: TGCAGTGCTAGAGATCTCCATGAGCAGTTCTTC
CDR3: CSARDLHEQFF

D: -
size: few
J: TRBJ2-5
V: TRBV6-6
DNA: TGTGCCAGCAGTTACTCACGGGGCCAAGAGACCCAGTACTTC
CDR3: CASSYSRGQETQYF

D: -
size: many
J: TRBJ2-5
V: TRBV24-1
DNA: TGTGCCACCAGTGTCGGGCAAGGAGAGACCCAGTACTTC
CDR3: CATSVGQGETQYF

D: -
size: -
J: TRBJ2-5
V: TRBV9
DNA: TGTGCCAGCAGATTCCAGGGGAGTTGGGAGACCCAGTACTTC
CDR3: CASRFQGSWETQYF

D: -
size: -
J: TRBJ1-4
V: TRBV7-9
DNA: TGTGCCAGCAGCCTCCAGGGTAATGAAAAACTGTTTTTT
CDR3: CASSLQGNEKLFF

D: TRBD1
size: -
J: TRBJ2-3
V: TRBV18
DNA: TGTGCCAGCTCACCACCAACAGGGGATCATATGGATACGCAGTATTTT
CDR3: CASSPPTGDHMDTQYF

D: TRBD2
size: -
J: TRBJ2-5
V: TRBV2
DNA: TGTGCCAGCAGTGAAGCAGTAGCGGGAACTCTGGAGACCCAGTACTTC
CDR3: CASSEAVAGTLETQYF

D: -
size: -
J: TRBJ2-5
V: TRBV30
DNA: TGTGCCTGGAGTGCGATCCAGACCCAGTACTTC
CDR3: CAWSAIQTQYF

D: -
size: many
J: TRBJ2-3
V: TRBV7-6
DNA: TGTGCCAGCAGCCGGCACCCGACAGATACGCAGTATTTT
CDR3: CASSRHPTDTQYF

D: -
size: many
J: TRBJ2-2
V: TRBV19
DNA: TGTGCCAGCCGTAGGGCAGGGGATACCGGGGAGCTGTTTTTT
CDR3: CASRRAGDTGELFF

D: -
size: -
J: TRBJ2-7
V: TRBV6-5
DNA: TGTGCCAGCAGTTACTCGAGGGCAGGGAGCTCCTACGAGCAGTACTTC
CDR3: CASSYSRAGSSYEQYF

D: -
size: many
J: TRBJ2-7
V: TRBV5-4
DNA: TGTGCCAGCAGCTTGGAACAGTCCGATTCCACCTACGAGCAGTACTTC
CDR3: CASSLEQSDSTYEQYF

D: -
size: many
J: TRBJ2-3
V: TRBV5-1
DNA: TGCGCCAGCAGCTTGGAAGACTACACAGATACGCAGTATTTT
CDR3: CASSLEDYTDTQYF

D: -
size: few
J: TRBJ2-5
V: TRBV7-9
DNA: TGTGCCAGCAGCTCCCGAAAGGTCCAAGAGACCCAGTACTTC
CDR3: CASSSRKVQETQYF